This T cell receptor beta chain was found in a study of blood T cells in healthy people across ages. Study-wide findings and caveats: From one million sequenced T cells, diversity estimates were lower bounds.

The CDR3 consists of 16 residues. Germline V gene lookup returns CDR1 LGHNA and CDR2 YNFKEQ. Unmatched junction bases numbered 6, after V lost 3 bases and J lost 7 bases. The second PCR ran about 6 to 12 cycles with a sample-barcoded 5' primer and J-beta primers. With 12 random nucleotides, a template-switch adaptor tagged each individual cDNA molecule. TCRdb recomputed calls from the 5' RACE reads with MiXCR, one row per CDR3 protein. The sample has fewer than 2 million distinct CDR3 sequences; about 39% are singletons. In its sample, this clonotype was seen a few times. No antigen is known for it. The material sequenced was blood. The chain couples TRBV4-2 to TRBJ2-1; 13 bases fit TRBD2. The clonotype originates from a human donor in good health. CDR3 in amino acids: CASSQGLAGRRNEQFF. In nucleotides, the CDR3 is TGTGCCAGCAGCCAGGGACTAGCGGGGCGGAGGAATGAGCAGTTCTTC.